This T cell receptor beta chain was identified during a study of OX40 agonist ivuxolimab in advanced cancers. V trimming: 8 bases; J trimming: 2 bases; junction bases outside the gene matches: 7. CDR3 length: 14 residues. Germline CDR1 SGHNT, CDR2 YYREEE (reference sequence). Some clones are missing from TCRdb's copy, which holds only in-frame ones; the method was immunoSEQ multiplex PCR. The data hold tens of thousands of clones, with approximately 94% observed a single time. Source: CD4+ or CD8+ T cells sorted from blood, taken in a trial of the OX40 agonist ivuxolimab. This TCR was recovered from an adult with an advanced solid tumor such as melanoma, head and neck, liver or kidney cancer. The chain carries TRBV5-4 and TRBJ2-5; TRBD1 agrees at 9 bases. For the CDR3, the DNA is TGTGCCAGTGGGGCGACAGGGGGTCAAGAGACCCAGTACTTC. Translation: CASGATGGQETQYF.